This TCR beta chain was obtained from a study of blood T cell repertoires in COVID-19 (dated by TCRdb to 2018 to 2020). Background on the whole study: Collaborator samples came from the United States, Italy and Spain and covered acute and convalescent phases of COVID-19. Subjects who had been exposed to COVID-19, were actively infected with it, or had recovered from it provided the deeply sampled blood TCRbeta repertoires that made up the dataset. Where available, HLA class I and class II types were taken from metadata supplied by the sample provider and were not determined by assay-based typing. Sample metadata almost always included a de-identified subject ID, COVID-19 status, age in years and sex. Samples came from the ongoing ImmuneRACE study (first 160 participants) plus 1,254 subjects from 6 global collaborators. The repertoires were released in a freely available public database meant as a resource for research on the immune response to SARS-CoV-2. The material from the prospective study consisted of cDNA or gDNA derived from T cells, B-cell-depleted T cells, or PBMCs. What the research found in general, with its limitations: The quantity of clinical and demographic metadata differed by source and by participant and was supplied without curation.

On this clone itself: What antigen it recognizes has not been identified. No quality values exist for individual bases; no much larger clone is one base distant.

The trim is 1 base for V and 0 bases for J, with a gap of 14 bases between the germline ends. Spanning cysteine to phenylalanine, the CDR3 consists of 17 amino acids. The DNA shown is the 51-base CDR3, in frame from base 1. CDR1 and CDR2, looked up from the germline V gene (reference sequence), are SEHNR and FQNEAQ. TCRbeta CDR3 regions were amplified from genomic DNA using the immunoSEQ Assay, a bias-controlled multiplex PCR. The authors' analysis ran thus. Within the assay, amplification of reference gene primers was used to estimate how many nucleated cells each sample contained. Sequence reads were collapsed and filtered to measure the absolute abundance of every unique TCRbeta CDR3 rearrangement. For each sample, productive Simpson clonality was calculated by taking the square root of Simpson's diversity index across productive rearrangements. Sourced from immuneACCESS, this table was stored by TCRdb with only in-frame sequences that have V and J called. A share of the clones is absent; for the studies checked, an unresolved V gene accounts for under half, and the remainder has no known explanation. V, J and clone size are taken as reported in that table, and D and trimming were inferred from the DNA itself. In all, the sample holds 300,000 to 450,000 clones, and 75% to 90% of those were seen once. Around 1% of the sample lies in the top ten.

Participants in the prospective study were aged roughly 18 to 95 years, lived in some 24 United States geographic areas, and enrolled through a virtual design. To assign participants to cohorts, the prospective study relied on clinical history that participants themselves reported in a screening survey and a study questionnaire. For ImmuneRACE Cohort 3, a participant was defined as recovered based on two consecutive negative NP/OP PCR tests, clearance by a healthcare professional, or resolution of symptoms. In the prospective study, whole blood, serum and a nasopharyngeal or oropharyngeal swab were collected from each participant by mobile phlebotomists. Participants in the prospective study had the option to provide additional blood draws and questionnaires over a roughly two-month period. Before DNA extraction, blood samples from the prospective study were shipped at room temperature or frozen.

The chain was built from TRBV7-9 and TRBJ2-3; the D gene is perhaps TRBD1, on 5 matching bases. This receptor was obtained from a man aged 18 to 29 who had recovered from COVID-19. The sequencing sample was made of PBMCs or T cells enriched from blood (not recorded which). The nucleotide sequence reads TGTGCCAGCAGCTTAGGTGGGGCGGCAGGGAGCACAGATACGCAGTATTTT. Translated, it reads CASSLGGAAGSTDTQYF.